These T cell receptor beta chains were read from a single sample in a study of blood T cell repertoires in COVID-19. TCRdb's table, derived via immunoSEQ multiplex PCR, lists solely in-frame clones and lacks some. The sample lists over 200,000 clones, 75% to 90% occurring once. The sequencing input was peripheral blood. These receptor sequences come from a man younger than 45 with COVID-19, enrolled during active disease. CDR3s include the opening cysteine and the closing phenylalanine or tryptophan. Fields, in order: V gene, clone size, J gene, CDR3 length, D gene, CDR3 protein, CDR3 DNA. D genes are given only for firm matches. Rows may omit the clone size; those that give it use once, few, many or a size class.

>TRBV6-5|.|TRBJ2-3|15|TRBD2
CASSFQTSAQDTQYF
TGTGCCAGCAGTTTCCAGACTAGCGCACAGGATACGCAGTATTTT
>TRBV19|.|TRBJ1-6|13|.
CATESSYNSPLHF
TGTGCCACCGAGAGCTCCTATAATTCACCCCTCCACTTT
>TRBV6-6|.|TRBJ2-2|15|TRBD1
CASSQGQGWTGELFF
TGTGCCAGCAGTCAAGGACAGGGATGGACCGGGGAGCTGTTTTTT
>TRBV7-2|.|TRBJ1-6|15|TRBD1
CASSLQSGQGVPLHF
TGTGCCAGCAGCTTACAATCGGGACAGGGGGTCCCCCTCCACTTT
>TRBV6-2/TRBV6-3|.|TRBJ1-1|16|TRBD1
CASSYPRTGLNTEAFF
TGTGCCAGCAGTTACCCCCGGACAGGCCTGAACACTGAAGCTTTCTTT
>TRBV3-1/TRBV3-2|.|TRBJ1-3|14|.
CASSQGLAGNTIYF
TGTGCCAGCAGCCAAGGGTTAGCTGGAAACACCATATATTTT
>TRBV6-5|.|TRBJ1-6|15|.
CASSYLAADNSPLHF
TGTGCCAGCAGTTACTTGGCCGCTGATAATTCACCCCTCCACTTT
>TRBV9|.|TRBJ2-7|15|TRBD1
CASSSSGQGPYEQYF
TGTGCCAGCAGCTCATCGGGACAGGGCCCCTACGAGCAGTACTTC
>TRBV4-3|.|TRBJ1-2|15|TRBD1
CASSQDYRGRYGYTF
TGCGCCAGCAGCCAAGATTACAGGGGGAGGTATGGCTACACCTTC
>TRBV5-1|once|TRBJ1-2|14|TRBD1
CASSQGQGDYGYTF
TGCGCCAGCAGCCAAGGACAGGGGGACTATGGCTACACCTTC
>TRBV5-4|.|TRBJ2-5|16|TRBD2
CASSPPRGGGQETQYF
TGTGCCAGCAGCCCCCCTCGGGGGGGCGGCCAAGAGACCCAGTACTTC
>TRBV5-5|few|TRBJ2-7|13|TRBD1
CASSPDRAYEQYF
TGTGCCAGCAGCCCGGACAGGGCCTACGAGCAGTACTTC
>TRBV6-2/TRBV6-3|.|TRBJ2-1|15|TRBD2
CASSPLTGGLNEQFF
TGTGCCAGCAGCCCCTTGACGGGAGGGCTCAATGAGCAGTTCTTC
>TRBV12-3/TRBV12-4|.|TRBJ2-3|13|.
CASRDTDMDTQYF
TGTGCCAGCAGAGATACCGACATGGATACGCAGTATTTT
>TRBV30|.|TRBJ2-1|15|TRBD2
CACTSVSAPGDEQFF
TGTGCCTGTACTAGCGTCAGCGCCCCCGGCGATGAGCAGTTCTTC
>TRBV7-9|.|TRBJ2-5|13|.
CASNPSSAHTQYF
TGTGCCAGCAACCCCTCTTCCGCACATACCCAGTACTTC
>TRBV4-3|.|TRBJ2-1|14|.
CASSQHTTIPEQFF
TGCGCCAGCAGCCAACATACCACTATCCCTGAGCAGTTCTTC
>TRBV27|.|TRBJ1-2|15|TRBD1
CASSHGTGGRYGYTF
TGTGCCAGCAGCCATGGGACAGGGGGTCGATATGGCTACACCTTC
>TRBV21-1|once|TRBJ1-5|13|.
CASSKYLFQPQHF
TGTGCCAGCAGCAAATATTTATTCCAGCCCCAGCATTTT
>TRBV7-9|.|TRBJ2-2|16|TRBD2
CASSSGTSGGPGELFF
TGTGCCAGCAGCTCGGGGACTAGCGGGGGCCCCGGGGAGCTGTTTTTT
>TRBV14|once|TRBJ2-7|15|TRBD2
CASSLLAGHLYEQYF
TGTGCCAGCAGCCTGCTAGCGGGTCATCTCTACGAGCAGTACTTC
>TRBV4-2|.|TRBJ2-3|16|TRBD2
CASSQRTSGMGDTQYF
TGTGCCAGCAGCCAGCGGACTAGCGGGATGGGAGATACGCAGTATTTT
>TRBV3-1/TRBV3-2|.|TRBJ2-7|15|TRBD2
CASSRIAGVVHEQYF
TGTGCCAGCAGCCGTATAGCGGGAGTGGTCCACGAGCAGTACTTC
>TRBV6-2/TRBV6-3|.|TRBJ2-2|18|TRBD2
CASSYLTKSGMNTGELFF
TGTGCCAGCAGTTACTTGACAAAAAGCGGGATGAACACCGGGGAGCTGTTTTTT
>TRBV6-6|.|TRBJ1-2|13|TRBD1
CASSPGTGYGYTF
TGTGCCAGCAGTCCCGGGACAGGCTATGGCTACACCTTC
>TRBV5-1|.|TRBJ2-7|14|.
CASSLEEIVYEQYF
TGCGCCAGCAGCTTGGAGGAGATTGTTTACGAGCAGTACTTC
>TRBV6-2/TRBV6-3|.|TRBJ2-1|16|.
CASSRLIAAPYNEQFF
TGTGCCAGCAGTCGCCTCATAGCGGCCCCCTACAATGAGCAGTTCTTC
>TRBV21-1|.|TRBJ1-3|15|.
CASSEGACSGNTIYF
TGTGCCAGCAGCGAAGGGGCCTGCTCTGGAAACACCATATATTTT
>TRBV19|once|TRBJ1-5|14|.
CASSIDRSNQPQHF
TGTGCCAGTAGTATAGACAGAAGCAATCAGCCCCAGCATTTT
>TRBV5-4|few|TRBJ1-6|14|.
CASSSGSGGSPLHF
TGTGCCAGCAGCTCCGGATCGGGGGGTTCACCCCTCCACTTT
>TRBV7-2|.|TRBJ2-7|14|.
CASSPYGSSYEQYF
TGTGCCAGCAGCCCGTACGGGAGCTCCTACGAGCAGTACTTC
>TRBV5-1|.|TRBJ2-1|17|.
CASSLGDWGDTYNEQFF
TGCGCCAGCAGCTTGGGGGATTGGGGAGACACCTACAATGAGCAGTTCTTC
>TRBV9|once|TRBJ2-1|16|TRBD1
CASSSDPRGSYNEQFF
TGTGCCAGCAGCTCCGACCCCAGGGGGTCCTACAATGAGCAGTTCTTC
>TRBV7-3|once|TRBJ2-5|14|TRBD1
CASSLDRGEETQYF
TGTGCCAGCAGCTTGGACAGGGGGGAAGAGACCCAGTACTTC
>TRBV3-1/TRBV3-2|.|TRBJ2-1|14|.
CASSQAQGINEQFF
TGTGCCAGCAGCCAAGCTCAGGGGATCAATGAGCAGTTCTTC
>TRBV7-6|.|TRBJ2-7|14|.
CASSLGPTGYEQYF
TGTGCCAGCAGCTTAGGTCCTACAGGGTACGAGCAGTACTTC
>TRBV7-3|.|TRBJ2-1|15|TRBD2
CASSPPSGDHNEQFF
TGTGCCAGCAGCCCCCCTAGCGGGGATCACAATGAGCAGTTCTTC
>TRBV11-2|once|TRBJ2-1|12|.
CASSPLLGEQFF
TGTGCCAGCAGCCCTTTACTAGGGGAGCAGTTCTTC
>TRBV7-9|.|TRBJ2-7|13|TRBD2
CASSSRRGVEQYF
TGTGCCAGCAGTTCCCGCCGGGGGGTCGAGCAGTACTTC
>TRBV27|once|TRBJ1-6|15|.
CASTPLQGTRSPLHF
TGTGCCAGCACCCCACTCCAGGGTACACGTTCACCCCTCCACTTT
>TRBV7-9|.|TRBJ2-7|17|TRBD2
CASSLGLGTSGRDEQYF
TGTGCCAGCAGCTTAGGCCTCGGGACTAGCGGGAGAGACGAGCAGTACTTC
>TRBV3-1/TRBV3-2|.|TRBJ2-7|17|TRBD1
CASSQDRTGRFTYEQYF
TGTGCCAGCAGCCAAGACCGGACAGGGAGGTTCACCTACGAGCAGTACTTC
>TRBV5-1|.|TRBJ1-2|15|.
CASSSAETQKGGYTF
TGCGCCAGCAGCTCAGCGGAGACCCAGAAAGGAGGCTACACCTTC
>TRBV7-6|.|TRBJ2-7|14|TRBD2
CASSLGAAGYEQYF
TGTGCCAGCAGCTTAGGCGCAGCGGGGTACGAGCAGTACTTC
>TRBV7-2|once|TRBJ1-1|15|.
CASSLDEGGNTEAFF
TGTGCCAGCAGCTTAGACGAAGGGGGTAACACTGAAGCTTTCTTT
>TRBV5-4|.|TRBJ1-6|15|TRBD1
CASSSGQGSASPLHF
TGTGCCAGCAGTTCCGGACAGGGGTCGGCTTCACCCCTCCACTTT
>TRBV18|.|TRBJ2-2|13|TRBD1
CASSLDRTGELFF
TGTGCCAGCTCACTGGACAGGACCGGGGAGCTGTTTTTT
>TRBV5-4|once|TRBJ2-2|16|.
CASSLSRGANTGELFF
TGTGCCAGCAGCTTGTCCCGTGGAGCGAACACCGGGGAGCTGTTTTTT
>TRBV6-5|.|TRBJ2-7|15|TRBD2
CASSLHPLLATEQYF
TGTGCCAGCAGTCTACACCCTCTACTAGCGACCGAGCAGTACTTC
>TRBV5-6|.|TRBJ2-7|15|TRBD1
CASSFRQGVSYEQYF
TGTGCCAGCAGCTTCAGACAGGGGGTGTCCTACGAGCAGTACTTC
>TRBV10-3|.|TRBJ1-2|19|TRBD1
CAISESKAAFETGNYGYTF
TGTGCCATCAGTGAGTCGAAGGCGGCCTTCGAGACAGGGAACTATGGCTACACCTTC
>TRBV6-5|.|TRBJ1-5|14|.
CASSTRIRNQPQHF
TGTGCCAGCAGCACCAGGATTCGCAATCAGCCCCAGCATTTT
>TRBV19|once|TRBJ2-2|15|.
CASRTLGRNTGELFF
TGTGCCAGTAGGACCCTGGGCAGAAACACCGGGGAGCTGTTTTTT
>TRBV18|.|TRBJ1-5|16|.
CASSPTGIGGNQPQHF
TGTGCCAGCTCACCAACAGGGATTGGGGGCAATCAGCCCCAGCATTTT
>TRBV7-2|.|TRBJ2-1|14|TRBD2
CASSPSGRVNEQFF
TGTGCCAGCAGCCCTAGCGGGAGGGTTAATGAGCAGTTCTTC